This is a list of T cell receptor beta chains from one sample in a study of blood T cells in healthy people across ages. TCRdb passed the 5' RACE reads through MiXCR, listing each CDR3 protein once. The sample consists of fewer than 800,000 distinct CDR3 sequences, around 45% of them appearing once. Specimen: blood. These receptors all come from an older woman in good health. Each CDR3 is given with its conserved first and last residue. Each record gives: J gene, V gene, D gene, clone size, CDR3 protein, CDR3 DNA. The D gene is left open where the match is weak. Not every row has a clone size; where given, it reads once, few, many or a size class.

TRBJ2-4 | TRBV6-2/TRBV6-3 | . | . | CASSSGGGIQYF | TGTGCCAGCAGTTCTGGGGGTGGCATTCAGTACTTC
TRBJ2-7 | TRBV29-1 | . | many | CSVPSGAGQHEQYF | TGCAGCGTCCCCTCAGGGGCCGGACAGCATGAGCAGTACTTC
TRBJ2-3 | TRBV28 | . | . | CASSFHHSPDTQYF | TGTGCCAGCAGTTTCCACCACAGCCCAGATACGCAGTATTTT
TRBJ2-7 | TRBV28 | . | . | CASSFGGFGLSYEQYF | TGTGCCAGCAGTTTCGGGGGTTTCGGACTCTCCTACGAGCAGTACTTC
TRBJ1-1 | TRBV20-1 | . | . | CSARGPPNTEAFF | TGCAGTGCTAGGGGACCCCCGAACACTGAAGCTTTCTTT
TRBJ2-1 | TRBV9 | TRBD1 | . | CASSPRGWVGDEQFF | TGTGCCAGCAGCCCCAGGGGGTGGGTTGGGGATGAGCAGTTCTTC
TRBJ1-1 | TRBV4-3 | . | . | CASSQESVSEAFF | TGCGCCAGCAGCCAAGAGAGTGTTTCTGAAGCTTTCTTT
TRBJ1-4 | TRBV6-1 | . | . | CAGGRVPNEKLFF | TGTGCCGGCGGCAGGGTGCCTAATGAAAAACTGTTTTTT
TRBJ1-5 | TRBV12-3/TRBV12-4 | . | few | CASSLQHGQPQHF | TGTGCCAGCAGTTTACAACATGGTCAGCCCCAGCATTTT
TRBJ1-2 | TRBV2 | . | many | CASSEYRGEYGYTF | TGTGCCAGCAGTGAATATAGGGGGGAGTATGGCTACACCTTC
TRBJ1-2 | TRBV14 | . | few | CASSQWDGRGGYTF | TGTGCCAGCAGCCAATGGGACGGGAGAGGTGGCTACACCTTC
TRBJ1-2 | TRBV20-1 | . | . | CSAPPMGKGGDYGYTF | TGCAGTGCACCCCCGATGGGAAAGGGCGGTGACTATGGCTACACCTTC
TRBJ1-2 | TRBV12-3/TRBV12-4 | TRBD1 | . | CASSFGTGRAVNYGYTF | TGTGCCAGCAGTTTCGGGACAGGGCGAGCGGTTAACTATGGCTACACCTTC
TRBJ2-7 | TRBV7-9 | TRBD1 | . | CASSPTGCEQYF | TGTGCCAGCAGCCCGACAGGGTGCGAGCAGTACTTC
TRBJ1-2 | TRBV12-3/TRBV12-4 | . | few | CASSRTGRANYGYTF | TGTGCCAGCAGTAGAACAGGGAGAGCTAACTATGGCTACACCTTC
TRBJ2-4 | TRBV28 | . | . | CASRLGVAKNIQYF | TGTGCCAGCAGGTTGGGAGTAGCCAAAAACATTCAGTACTTC
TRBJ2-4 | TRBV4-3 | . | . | CASSQGTGPTYNEQYF | TGCGCCAGCAGCCAAGGGACTGGACCAACCTACAATGAGCAGTACTTC
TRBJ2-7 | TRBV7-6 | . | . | CASSLGAPEQGNYEQYF | TGTGCCAGCAGCTTAGGGGCTCCGGAGCAGGGAAACTACGAGCAGTACTTC
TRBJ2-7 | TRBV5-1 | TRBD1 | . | CASSLTQGEYNEQYF | TGCGCCAGCAGCTTGACACAGGGGGAGTACAATGAGCAGTACTTC
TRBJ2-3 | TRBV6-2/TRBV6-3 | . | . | CASSYTSGFTDTQYF | TGTGCCAGCAGTTACACTAGTGGATTCACAGATACGCAGTATTTT
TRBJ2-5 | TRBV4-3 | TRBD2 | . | CASSHLWASGNQETQYF | TGCGCCAGCAGCCACCTCTGGGCTAGCGGCAACCAAGAGACCCAGTACTTC
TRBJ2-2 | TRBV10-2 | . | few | CASSGTAGRYTGELFF | TGCGCCAGCAGTGGGACAGCGGGAAGATACACCGGGGAGCTGTTTTTT
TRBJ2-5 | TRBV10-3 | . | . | CAVSERQGKETQYF | TGTGCCGTCAGTGAGAGGCAGGGAAAAGAGACCCAGTACTTC
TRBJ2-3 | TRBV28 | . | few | CASSLGQIPADTQYF | TGTGCCAGCAGTTTAGGCCAAATCCCGGCAGATACGCAGTATTTT
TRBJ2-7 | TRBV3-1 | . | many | CASSQGAHYEQYF | TGTGCCAGCAGCCAGGGTGCGCACTACGAGCAGTACTTC
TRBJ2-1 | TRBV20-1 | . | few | CSASRQERITNEQFF | TGCAGTGCTAGTCGACAGGAAAGGATAACCAATGAGCAGTTCTTC
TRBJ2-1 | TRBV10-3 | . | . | CAISVETSSYNEQFF | TGTGCCATCAGTGTGGAGACTAGCTCCTACAATGAGCAGTTCTTC
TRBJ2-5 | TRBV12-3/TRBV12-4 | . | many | CASSRGGGETQYF | TGTGCCAGCAGTAGAGGGGGTGGGGAGACCCAGTACTTC
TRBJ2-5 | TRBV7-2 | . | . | CASSLEGGGFGGRTGTQYF | TGTGCCAGCAGCTTAGAGGGAGGGGGTTTTGGCGGGAGAACGGGGACCCAGTACTTC
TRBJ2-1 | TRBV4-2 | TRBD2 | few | CASSPAGSGSGDEQFF | TGTGCCAGCAGCCCAGCCGGTAGCGGGAGTGGGGATGAGCAGTTCTTC
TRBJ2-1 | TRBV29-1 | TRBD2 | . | CSVDRPRESYNEQFF | TGCAGCGTTGATCGTCCGCGGGAGTCCTACAATGAGCAGTTCTTC
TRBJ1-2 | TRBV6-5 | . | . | CASSYPKEENYGYTF | TGTGCCAGCAGTTACCCGAAGGAGGAGAACTATGGCTACACCTTC
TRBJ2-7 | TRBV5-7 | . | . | CASSSRMGIDIYEQYF | TGTGCCAGCAGTAGTCGGATGGGTATCGACATCTACGAGCAGTACTTC
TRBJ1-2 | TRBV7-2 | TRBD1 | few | CASSLADRGPGYTF | TGTGCCAGCAGCTTAGCGGACAGGGGGCCTGGCTACACCTTC
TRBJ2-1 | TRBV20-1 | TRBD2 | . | CSARDGTSGSSSYNEQFF | TGCAGTGCTAGAGACGGGACTAGCGGGAGTAGCTCCTACAATGAGCAGTTCTTC
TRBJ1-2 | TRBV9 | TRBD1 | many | CASSVGQGANPNYGYTF | TGTGCCAGCAGCGTTGGGCAGGGGGCCAACCCTAACTATGGCTACACCTTC
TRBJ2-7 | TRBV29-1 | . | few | CSVKLWRDSYEQYF | TGCAGCGTGAAGCTCTGGCGGGACTCCTACGAGCAGTACTTC
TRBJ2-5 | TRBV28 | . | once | CASSSSGLAGVSETQYF | .
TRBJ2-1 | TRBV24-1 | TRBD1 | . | CTTSDPGTDSYNEQFF | TGTACCACCAGTGACCCCGGGACAGACTCCTACAATGAGCAGTTCTTC
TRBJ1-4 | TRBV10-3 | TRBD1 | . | CAISEGLGQANEKLFF | TGTGCCATCAGTGAGGGTCTGGGACAGGCTAATGAAAAACTGTTTTTT
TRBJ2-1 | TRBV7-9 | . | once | CASSANHGEQFF | TGTGCCAGCAGCGCGAACCACGGTGAGCAGTTCTTC
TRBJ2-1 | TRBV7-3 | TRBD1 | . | CASSLGAGGSNNEQFF | TGTGCCAGCAGCCTAGGGGCAGGGGGTTCCAACAATGAGCAGTTCTTC
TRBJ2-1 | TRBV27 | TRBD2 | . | CASSLTSPASGTYNEQFF | TGTGCCAGCAGTTTAACGTCCCCGGCTAGCGGTACCTACAATGAGCAGTTCTTC
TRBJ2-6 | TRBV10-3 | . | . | CAIRQGGLGANVLTF | TGTGCCATCAGACAAGGGGGTCTTGGGGCCAACGTCCTGACTTTC
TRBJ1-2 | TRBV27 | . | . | CASSLSAATPNYGYTF | TGTGCCAGCAGTTTATCGGCAGCAACCCCTAACTATGGCTACACCTTC
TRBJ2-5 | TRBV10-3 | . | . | CAISGDNQETQYF | TGTGCCATCAGTGGGGACAACCAAGAGACCCAGTACTTC
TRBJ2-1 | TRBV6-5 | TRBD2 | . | CASSYSPGGPNEQFF | TGTGCCAGCAGTTACTCTCCGGGAGGGCCTAATGAGCAGTTCTTC
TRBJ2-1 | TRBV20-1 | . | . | CSASLRVRAGNEQFF | TGCAGTGCTAGTCTGCGGGTTCGGGCGGGGAATGAGCAGTTCTTC